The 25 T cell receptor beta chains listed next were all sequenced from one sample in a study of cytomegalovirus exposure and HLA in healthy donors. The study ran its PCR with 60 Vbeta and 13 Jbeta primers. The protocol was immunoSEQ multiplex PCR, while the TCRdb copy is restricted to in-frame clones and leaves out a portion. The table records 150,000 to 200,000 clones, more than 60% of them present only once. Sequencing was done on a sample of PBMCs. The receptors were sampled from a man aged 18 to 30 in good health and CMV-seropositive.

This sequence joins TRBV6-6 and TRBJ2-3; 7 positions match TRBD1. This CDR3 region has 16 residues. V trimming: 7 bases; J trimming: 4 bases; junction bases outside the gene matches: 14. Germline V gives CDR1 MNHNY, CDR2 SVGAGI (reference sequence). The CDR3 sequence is CASNEPDRSLADTQYF. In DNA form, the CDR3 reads TGTGCCAGCAACGAGCCGGACAGGAGTCTTGCAGATACGCAGTATTTT.

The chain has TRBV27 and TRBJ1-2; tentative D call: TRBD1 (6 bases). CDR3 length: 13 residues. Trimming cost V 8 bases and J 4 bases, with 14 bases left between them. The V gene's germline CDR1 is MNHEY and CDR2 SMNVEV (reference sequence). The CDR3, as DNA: TGTGCCAGCTTTGGGGGCCCCAGCTATGGCTACACCTTC. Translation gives CASFGGPSYGYTF.

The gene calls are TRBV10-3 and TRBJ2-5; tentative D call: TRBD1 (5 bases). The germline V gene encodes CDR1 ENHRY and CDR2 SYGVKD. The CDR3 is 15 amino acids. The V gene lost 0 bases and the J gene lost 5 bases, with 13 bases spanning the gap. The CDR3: CAISESGGAGETQYF. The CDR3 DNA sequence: TGTGCCATCAGTGAGTCCGGTGGGGCAGGGGAGACCCAGTACTTC.

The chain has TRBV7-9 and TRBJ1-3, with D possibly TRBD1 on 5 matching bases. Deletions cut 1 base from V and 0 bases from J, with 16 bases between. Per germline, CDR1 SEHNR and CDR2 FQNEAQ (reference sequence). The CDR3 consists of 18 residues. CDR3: CASSLELVGLVSGNTIYF. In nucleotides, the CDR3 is TGTGCCAGCAGCTTAGAATTGGTGGGACTTGTCTCTGGAAACACCATATATTTT. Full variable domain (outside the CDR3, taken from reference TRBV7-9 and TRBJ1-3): DTGVSQNPRHKITKRGQNVTFRCDPISEHNRLYWYRQTLGQGPEFLTYFQNEAQLEKSRLLSDRFSAERPKGSFSTLEIQRTEQGDSAMYLCASSLELVGLVSGNTIYFGEGSWLTVV.

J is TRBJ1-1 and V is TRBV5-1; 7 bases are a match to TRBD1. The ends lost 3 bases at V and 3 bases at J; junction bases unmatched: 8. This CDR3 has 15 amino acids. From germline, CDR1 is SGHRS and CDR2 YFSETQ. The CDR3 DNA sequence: TGCGCCAGCAGCTCCCGACAGGGAAGGGACACTGAAGCTTTCTTT. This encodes CASSSRQGRDTEAFF.

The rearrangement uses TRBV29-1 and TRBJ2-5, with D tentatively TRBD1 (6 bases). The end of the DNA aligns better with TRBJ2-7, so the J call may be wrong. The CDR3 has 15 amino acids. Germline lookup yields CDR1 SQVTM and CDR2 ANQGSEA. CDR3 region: CSVEYRDKRAGEQYF. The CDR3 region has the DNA TGCAGCGTTGAATACCGGGACAAGCGTGCTGGCGAGCAGTACTTC.

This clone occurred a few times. In DNA form, the CDR3 reads TGTGCCAGCAGCTGGGTCTTAGCGGGAGGCAACGAGCAGTACTTC. This codes for CASSWVLAGGNEQYF. This chain links TRBV5-8 with TRBJ2-7, with TRBD2 identical over 10 bases. Trimming at V came to 3 bases and at J to 5 bases, leaving 8 bases not matched to a gene. The CDR3 extends over 15 amino acids. Germline V gene lookup returns CDR1 SGHTS and CDR2 YDEGEE.

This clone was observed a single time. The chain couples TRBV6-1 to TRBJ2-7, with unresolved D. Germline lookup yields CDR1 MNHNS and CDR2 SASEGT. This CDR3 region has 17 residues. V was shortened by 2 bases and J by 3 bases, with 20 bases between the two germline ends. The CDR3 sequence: CASSELPAKLSGYEQYF. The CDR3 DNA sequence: TGTGCCAGCAGTGAATTGCCCGCGAAATTGAGTGGCTACGAGCAGTACTTC.

CDR3: CASSPGLGGPDTQYF. The CDR3 region has the DNA TGTGCCAGCAGCCCAGGACTAGGGGGACCTGATACGCAGTATTTT. This chain links TRBV11-3 with TRBJ2-3, with D perhaps TRBD2 (7 bases). The CDR3 loop spans 15 amino acids. Per germline, CDR1 SGHNT and CDR2 YENEEA. V gave up 5 bases and J gave up 6 bases, with 18 bases separating them. Full variable domain (missing parts from reference TRBV11-3 and TRBJ2-3): EAGVVQSPRYKIIEKKQPVAFWCNPISGHNTLYWYLQNLGQGPELLIRYENEEAVDDSQLPKDRFSAERLKGVDSTLKIQPAELGDSAVYLCASSPGLGGPDTQYFGPGTRLTVL.

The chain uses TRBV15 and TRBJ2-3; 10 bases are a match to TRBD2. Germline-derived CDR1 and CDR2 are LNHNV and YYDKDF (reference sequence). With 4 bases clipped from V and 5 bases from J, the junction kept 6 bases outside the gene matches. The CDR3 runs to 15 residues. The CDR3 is CATSTAGGLVDTQYF. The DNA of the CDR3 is TGTGCCACCAGCACAGCGGGAGGGCTTGTAGATACGCAGTATTTT. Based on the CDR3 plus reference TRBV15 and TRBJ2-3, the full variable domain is DAMVIQNPRYQVTQFGKPVTLSCSQTLNHNVMYWYQQKSSQAPKLLFHYYDKDFNNEADTPDNFQSRRPNTSFCFLDIRSPGLGDTAMYLCATSTAGGLVDTQYFGPGTRLTVL.

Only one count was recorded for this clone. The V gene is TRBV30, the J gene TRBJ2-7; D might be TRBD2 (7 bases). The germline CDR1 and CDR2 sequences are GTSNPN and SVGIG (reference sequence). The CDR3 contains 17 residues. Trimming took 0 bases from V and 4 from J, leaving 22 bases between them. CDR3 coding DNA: TGTGCCTGGAGTGTAACCGGGGGGCTCTTATCGGTGTACGAGCAGTACTTC. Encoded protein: CAWSVTGGLLSVYEQYF.

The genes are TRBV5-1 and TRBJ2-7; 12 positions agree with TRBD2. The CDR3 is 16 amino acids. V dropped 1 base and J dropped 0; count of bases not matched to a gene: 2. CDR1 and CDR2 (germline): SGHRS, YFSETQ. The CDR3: CASSLLAGGPSYEQYF. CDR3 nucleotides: TGCGCCAGCAGCTTGCTAGCGGGAGGGCCCTCCTACGAGCAGTACTTC. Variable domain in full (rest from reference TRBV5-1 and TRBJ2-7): KAGVTQTPRYLIKTRGQQVTLSCSPISGHRSVSWYQQTPGQGLQFLFEYFSETQRNKGNFPGRFSGRQFSNSRSEMNVSTLELGDSALYLCASSLLAGGPSYEQYFGPGTRLTVT.

The chain's CDR3 is CASSPGPTFQPQHF. The CDR3 DNA reads as TGTGCCAGCAGTCCAGGGCCTACCTTCCAGCCCCAGCATTTT. The chain uses TRBV28 and TRBJ1-5; D might be TRBD1 (5 bases). V was shortened by 5 bases and J by 7 bases, with 15 bases between the two germline ends. The germline V gene has CDR1 MDHEN and CDR2 SYDVKM. This CDR3 has 14 residues.

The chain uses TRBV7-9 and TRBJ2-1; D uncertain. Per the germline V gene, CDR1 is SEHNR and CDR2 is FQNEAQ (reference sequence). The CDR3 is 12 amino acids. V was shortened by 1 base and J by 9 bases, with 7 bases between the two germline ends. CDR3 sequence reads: CASSLDGREQFF. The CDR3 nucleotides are TGTGCCAGCAGCTTAGATGGCCGTGAGCAGTTCTTC.

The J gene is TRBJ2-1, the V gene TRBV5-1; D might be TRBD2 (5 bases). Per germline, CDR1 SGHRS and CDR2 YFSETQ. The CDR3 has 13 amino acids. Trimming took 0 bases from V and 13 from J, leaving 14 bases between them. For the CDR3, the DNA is TGCGCCAGCAGCTTGGCGTTCCTCGGGGTTCAGTTCTTC. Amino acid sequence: CASSLAFLGVQFF.

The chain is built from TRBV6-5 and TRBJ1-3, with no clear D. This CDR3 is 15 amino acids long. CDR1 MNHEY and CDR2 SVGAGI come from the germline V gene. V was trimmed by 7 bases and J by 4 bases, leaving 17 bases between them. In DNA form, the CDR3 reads TGTGCCAGCACCGTCGGCCGACTACCAGGAAACACCATATATTTT. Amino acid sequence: CASTVGRLPGNTIYF.

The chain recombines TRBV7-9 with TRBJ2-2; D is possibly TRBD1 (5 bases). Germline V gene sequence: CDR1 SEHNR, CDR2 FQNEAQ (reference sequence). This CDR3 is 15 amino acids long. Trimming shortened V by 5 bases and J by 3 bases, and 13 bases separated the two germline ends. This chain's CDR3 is CASSPPMTDTGELFF. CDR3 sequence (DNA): TGTGCCAGCAGCCCACCCATGACAGACACCGGGGAGCTGTTTTTT.

The CDR3 nucleotides read TGTGCCAGCAGCGTCAAGACAGGATCCGAGCAGTACTTC. It encodes CASSVKTGSEQYF. This sequence joins TRBV9 and TRBJ2-7, with a possible D match to TRBD1 (6 bases). The CDR3 consists of 13 residues. The V end lost 2 bases, the J end lost 6 bases, and 12 bases lay between the germline ends. Per germline, CDR1 SGDLS and CDR2 YYNGEE.

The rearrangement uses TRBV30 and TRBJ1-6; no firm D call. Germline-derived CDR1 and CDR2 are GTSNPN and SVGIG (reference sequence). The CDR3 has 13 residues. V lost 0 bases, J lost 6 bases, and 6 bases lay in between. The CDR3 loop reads CAWSVIANSPLHF. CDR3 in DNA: TGTGCCTGGAGTGTTATAGCTAATTCACCCCTCCACTTT.

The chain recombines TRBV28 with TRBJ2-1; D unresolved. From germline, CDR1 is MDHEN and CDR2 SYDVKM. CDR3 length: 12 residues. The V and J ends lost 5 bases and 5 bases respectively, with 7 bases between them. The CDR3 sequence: CASSPQDNEQFF. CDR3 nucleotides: TGTGCCAGCAGTCCGCAGGACAATGAGCAGTTCTTC.

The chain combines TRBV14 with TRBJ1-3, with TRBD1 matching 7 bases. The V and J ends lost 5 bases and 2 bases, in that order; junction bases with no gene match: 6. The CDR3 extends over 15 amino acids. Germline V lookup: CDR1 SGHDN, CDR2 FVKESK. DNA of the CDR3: TGTGCCAGCAGCTCTCAGGGGGGAACTGGAAACACCATATATTTT. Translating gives CASSSQGGTGNTIYF.

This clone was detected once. The CDR3 protein is CASSPRTYEQYF. The CDR3 DNA reads as TGTGCCAGCAGTCCCAGGACCTACGAGCAGTACTTC. The chain employs TRBV2 and TRBJ2-7; D call uncertain. V dropped 5 bases and J dropped 2 bases, with 7 bases sitting between them. Germline values: CDR1 SNHLY, CDR2 FYNNEI. CDR3 size: 12 residues.

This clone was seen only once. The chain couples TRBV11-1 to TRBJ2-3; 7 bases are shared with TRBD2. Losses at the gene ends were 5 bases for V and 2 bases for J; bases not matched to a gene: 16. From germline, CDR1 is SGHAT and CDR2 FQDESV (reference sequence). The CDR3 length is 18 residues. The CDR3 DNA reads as TGTGCCAGCAGCCGGGGGGAGGGGCATGGTTTCTTCACAGATACGCAGTATTTT. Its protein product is CASSRGEGHGFFTDTQYF.

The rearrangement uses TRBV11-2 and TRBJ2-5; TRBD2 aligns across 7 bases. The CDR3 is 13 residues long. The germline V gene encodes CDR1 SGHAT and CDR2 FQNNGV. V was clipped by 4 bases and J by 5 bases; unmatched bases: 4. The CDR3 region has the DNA TGTGCCAGCAGCTGGGAGGGACTGGAGACCCAGTACTTC. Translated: CASSWEGLETQYF.

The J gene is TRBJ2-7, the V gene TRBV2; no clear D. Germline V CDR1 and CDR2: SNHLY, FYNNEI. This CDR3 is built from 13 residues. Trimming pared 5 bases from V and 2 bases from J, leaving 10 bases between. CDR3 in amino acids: CASSTQRTYEQYF. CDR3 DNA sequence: TGTGCCAGCAGTACACAGAGAACCTACGAGCAGTACTTC.